This T cell receptor (beta chain) derives from a study of shared T cell receptors in the human thymus (dated by TCRdb to the early 2020s). Describing the broader study: The study examined how the human thymus generates shared, self-reactive T-cell receptor alpha chains.

The germline V end is reduced by 10 bases and the J end by 5 bases; junction bases left unmatched: 9. The CDR3 spans 14 residues, from the cysteine through the phenylalanine. Of the read, only the CDR3 DNA is kept; its 42 bases are in frame from base 1. CDR1 and CDR2 (ENHRY, SYGVKD) derive from the germline V gene. Libraries were made using the immunoSEQ multiplex PCR assay. Sourced from immuneACCESS, this table was stored by TCRdb with only in-frame sequences that have V and J called. A share of the clones is absent; for the studies checked, an unresolved V gene accounts for under half, and the remainder has no known explanation. Counted in this sample were some 660,000 clones; about 89% of them appeared once. 0.0094% of the sample goes to the ten largest clones. A remark on this clone: Its antigen remains undetermined. One base away there is no much larger clone; base qualities are not given.

The same sample was also used in a study of human thymus T cells. The second publication reports: In Finland, the donors were immunologically healthy infants who were having open corrective cardiac surgery for congenital heart defects. Thymus tissue was collected as surgical resects that were removed during corrective cardiac surgery. Both the thymic and the peripheral blood repertoires appeared to show biased V and J gene segment usage. The related research reported highly overlapping thymic TCR repertoires among unrelated individuals. The study used fewer than ten infant thymus samples plus four related peripheral blood samples to characterize TCR alpha and beta repertoires. The infant donors were about 7 to 250 days old, and the cohort included over five males and a couple of females. Thymocytes were freed from the tissue by mechanical means and kept at -70 degrees C as pellets of roughly 9-34 million cells. Genomic DNA was extracted from frozen cell pellets with a QIAsymphony instrument. The immunoSEQ multiplex PCR assay was used to amplify the TCRB and TCRAD loci from a standardized quantity of quality-controlled genomic DNA. Amplicons spanned the V(D)J region at a length sufficient to cover the CDR3 and identify V and J genes. Through the commercial immunoSEQ service, the amplicons were sequenced on an Illumina platform. Primer bias and sequencing errors were corrected using previously described methods, and TCRAD and TCRB definitions followed the IMGT database. immunoSEQ Analyzer 3.0 and VDJTools were used for repertoire analysis, which covered basic statistics, V/J segment usage, diversity estimates, rarefaction and pairwise overlap. Diversity was estimated with Chao1, ChaoE, Efron-Thisted, Shannon and inverse Simpson indices, and also on datasets down-sampled to the smallest sample. Repertoire overlap used strict matching of CDR3 nucleotide sequence, V gene and J gene, with Jaccard-based multidimensional scaling clustering. On average, thymus samples yielded 800,000 or so unique TCRB clonotypes, whereas blood samples yielded approximately 90,000.

This receptor was obtained from a boy in the first two years of life with a congenital heart defect. Donor details come from another sample of the same person, matched by shared clones. Sequencing was carried out using thymocytes. The sequence is built from TRBV10-3 and TRBJ2-2; 8 of the junction bases match TRBD2. CDR3 protein: CATIDGGDTGELFF. Here is the DNA: TGTGCCACCATTGACGGGGGGGATACCGGGGAGCTGTTTTTT.